What follows describes a single T cell receptor (beta chain). Repertoires were generated with immunoSEQ multiplex PCR, while TCRdb's copy carries only in-frame clones and drops some. Of a few hundred thousand clones listed, 70% to 90% were seen once; the top ten hold roughly 4.5%. This entry belongs to a study of blood T cell repertoires in COVID-19. The sequence came from a man aged 25 to 40 who had recovered from COVID-19. Sample: PBMCs or T cells enriched from blood (not recorded which).

The CDR3 DNA follows: TGTGCCAGTAGTACACCCCCAGGGAGGGGACGAAATGACTACGAGCAGTACTTC. This translates into CASSTPPGRGRNDYEQYF. The rearrangement links TRBV19 to TRBJ2-7; 7 nucleotides line up with TRBD2. V lost 4 bases and J lost 3; bases outside the gene matches: 18. The CDR3 has 18 residues. Germline V gene sequence: CDR1 LNHDA, CDR2 SQIVND (reference sequence).